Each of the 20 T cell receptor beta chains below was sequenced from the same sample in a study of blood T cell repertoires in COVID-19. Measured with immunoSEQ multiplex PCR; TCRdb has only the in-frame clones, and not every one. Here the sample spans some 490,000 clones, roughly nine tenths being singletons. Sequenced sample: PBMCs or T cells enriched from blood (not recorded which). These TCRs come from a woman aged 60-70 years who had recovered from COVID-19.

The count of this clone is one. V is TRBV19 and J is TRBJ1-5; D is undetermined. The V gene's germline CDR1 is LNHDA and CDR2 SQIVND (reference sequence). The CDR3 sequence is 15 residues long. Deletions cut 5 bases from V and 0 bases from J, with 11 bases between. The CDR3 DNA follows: TGTGCCAGTAGTCTGGAAAACTATAGCAATCAGCCCCAGCATTTT. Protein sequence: CASSLENYSNQPQHF.

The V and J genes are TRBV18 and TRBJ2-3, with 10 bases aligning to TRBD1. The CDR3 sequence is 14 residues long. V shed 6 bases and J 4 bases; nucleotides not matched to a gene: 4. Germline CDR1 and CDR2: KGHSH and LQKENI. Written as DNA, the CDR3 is TGTGCCAGCTCCAGGGACAGGGGCCCAGATACGCAGTATTTT. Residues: CASSRDRGPDTQYF.

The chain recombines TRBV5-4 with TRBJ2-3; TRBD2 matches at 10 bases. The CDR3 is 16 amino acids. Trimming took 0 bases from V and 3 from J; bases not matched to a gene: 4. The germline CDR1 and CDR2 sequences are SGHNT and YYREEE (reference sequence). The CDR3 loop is CASSLVASGGTDTQYF. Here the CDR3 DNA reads TGTGCCAGCAGCTTGGTAGCTAGCGGGGGTACAGATACGCAGTATTTT.

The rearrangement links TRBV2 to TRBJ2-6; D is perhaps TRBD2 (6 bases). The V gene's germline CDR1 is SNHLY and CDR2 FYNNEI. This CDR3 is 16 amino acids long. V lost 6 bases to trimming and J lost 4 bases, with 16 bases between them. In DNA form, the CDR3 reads TGTGCCAGCAGAAATAGCGGAGCCCTCGGGGCCAACGTCCTGACTTTC. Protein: CASRNSGALGANVLTF.

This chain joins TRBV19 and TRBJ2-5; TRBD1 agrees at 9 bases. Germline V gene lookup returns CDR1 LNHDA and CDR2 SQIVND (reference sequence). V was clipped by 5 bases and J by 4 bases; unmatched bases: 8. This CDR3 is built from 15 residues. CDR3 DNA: TGTGCCAGTAGTGGGCATCCGGGACAGGGAGAGACCCAGTACTTC. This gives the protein CASSGHPGQGETQYF.

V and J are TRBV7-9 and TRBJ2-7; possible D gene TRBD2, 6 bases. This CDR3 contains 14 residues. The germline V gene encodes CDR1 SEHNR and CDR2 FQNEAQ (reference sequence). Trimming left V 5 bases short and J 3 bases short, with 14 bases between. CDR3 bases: TGTGCCAGCAGCATGGGACTTCTTCACTACGAGCAGTACTTC. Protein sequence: CASSMGLLHYEQYF.

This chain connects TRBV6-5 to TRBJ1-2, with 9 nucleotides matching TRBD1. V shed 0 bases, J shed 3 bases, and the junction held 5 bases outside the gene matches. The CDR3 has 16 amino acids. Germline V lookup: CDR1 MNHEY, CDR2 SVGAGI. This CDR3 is CASSYSLTGGDYGYTF. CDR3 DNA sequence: TGTGCCAGCAGTTACTCCCTTACAGGGGGCGACTATGGCTACACCTTC.

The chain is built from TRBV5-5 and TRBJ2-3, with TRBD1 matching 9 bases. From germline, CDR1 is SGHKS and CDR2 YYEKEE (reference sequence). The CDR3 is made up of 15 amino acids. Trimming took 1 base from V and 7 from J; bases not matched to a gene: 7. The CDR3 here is CASSLHSQGANTQYF. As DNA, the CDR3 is TGTGCCAGCAGCTTGCACTCACAGGGGGCTAATACGCAGTATTTT.

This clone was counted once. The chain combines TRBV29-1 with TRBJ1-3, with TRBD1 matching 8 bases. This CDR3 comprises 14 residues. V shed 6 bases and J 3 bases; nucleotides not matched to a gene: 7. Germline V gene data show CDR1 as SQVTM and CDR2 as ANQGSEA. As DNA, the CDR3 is TGCAGCGTCTCCGGACAGGGCGGTGGAAACACCATATATTTT. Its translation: CSVSGQGGGNTIYF.

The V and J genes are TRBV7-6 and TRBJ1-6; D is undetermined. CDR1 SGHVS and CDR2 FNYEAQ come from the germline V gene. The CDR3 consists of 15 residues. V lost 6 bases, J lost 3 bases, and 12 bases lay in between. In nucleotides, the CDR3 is TGTGCCAGCAGTTCAGAGGGTAGCTATAATTCACCCCTCCACTTT. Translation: CASSSEGSYNSPLHF.

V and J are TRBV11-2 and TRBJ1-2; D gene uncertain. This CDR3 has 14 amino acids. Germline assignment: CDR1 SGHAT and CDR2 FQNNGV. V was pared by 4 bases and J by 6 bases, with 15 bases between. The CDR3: CASSSFEPGDGYTF. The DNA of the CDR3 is TGTGCCAGCAGCTCCTTTGAACCCGGGGATGGCTACACCTTC.

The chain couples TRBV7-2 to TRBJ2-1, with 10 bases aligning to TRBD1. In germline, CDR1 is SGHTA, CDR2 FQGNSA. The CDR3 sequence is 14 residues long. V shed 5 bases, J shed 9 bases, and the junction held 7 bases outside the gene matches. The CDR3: CASSDRDRGGEQFF. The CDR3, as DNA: TGTGCCAGCAGCGACCGGGACAGGGGTGGTGAGCAGTTCTTC.

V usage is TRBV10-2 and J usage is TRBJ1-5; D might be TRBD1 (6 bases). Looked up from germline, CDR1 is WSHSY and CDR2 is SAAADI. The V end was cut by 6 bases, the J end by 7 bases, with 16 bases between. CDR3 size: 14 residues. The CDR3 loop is CASRNTGTQQPQHF. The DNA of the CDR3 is TGCGCCAGCAGAAACACCGGGACACAACAGCCCCAGCATTTT.

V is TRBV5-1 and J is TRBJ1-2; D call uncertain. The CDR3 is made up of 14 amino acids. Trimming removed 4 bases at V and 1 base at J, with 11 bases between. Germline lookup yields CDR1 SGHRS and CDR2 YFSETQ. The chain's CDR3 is CASSPTTLNYGYTF. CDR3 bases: TGCGCCAGCAGCCCTACGACACTTAACTATGGCTACACCTTC.

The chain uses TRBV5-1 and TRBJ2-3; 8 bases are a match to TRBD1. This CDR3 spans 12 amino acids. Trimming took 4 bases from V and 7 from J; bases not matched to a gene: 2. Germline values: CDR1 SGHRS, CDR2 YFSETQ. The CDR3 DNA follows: TGCGCCAGCAGCACAGGGGGAAATACGCAGTATTTT. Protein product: CASSTGGNTQYF.

CDR3 residues: CASRSGTEASYEQYF. CDR3 sequence (DNA): TGTGCCAGCCGCTCCGGGACAGAAGCTTCCTACGAGCAGTACTTC. This chain connects TRBV5-4 to TRBJ2-7, with TRBD1 matching over 7 bases. CDR3 length equals 15 residues. The V and J ends lost 7 bases and 1 base, in that order; junction bases with no gene match: 11. Germline V lookup: CDR1 SGHNT, CDR2 YYREEE (reference sequence).

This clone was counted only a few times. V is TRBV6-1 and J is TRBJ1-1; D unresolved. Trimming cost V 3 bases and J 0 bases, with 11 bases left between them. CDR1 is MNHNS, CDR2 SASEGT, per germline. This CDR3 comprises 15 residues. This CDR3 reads CASSERVGVNTEAFF. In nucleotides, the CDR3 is TGTGCCAGCAGTGAGCGGGTCGGGGTGAACACTGAAGCTTTCTTT.

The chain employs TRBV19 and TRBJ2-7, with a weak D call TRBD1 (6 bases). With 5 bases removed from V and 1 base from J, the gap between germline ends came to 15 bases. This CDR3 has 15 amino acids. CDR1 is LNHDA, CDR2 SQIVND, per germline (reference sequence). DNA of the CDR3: TGTGCCAGTAGTCTCGACAGGCGGGCTTCCTACGAGCAGTACTTC. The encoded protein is CASSLDRRASYEQYF.

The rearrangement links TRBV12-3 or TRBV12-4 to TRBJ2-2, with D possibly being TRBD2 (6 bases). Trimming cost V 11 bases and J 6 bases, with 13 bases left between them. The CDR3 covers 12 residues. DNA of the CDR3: TGTGCCTCCATTGCGGGGCCCGGGGAGCTGTTTTTT. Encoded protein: CASIAGPGELFF.

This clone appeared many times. In DNA, the CDR3 is TGTGCCAGCAGCACCCAGACAGCTTACACCGGGGAGCTGTTTTTT. Its protein is CASSTQTAYTGELFF. The chain has TRBV7-9 and TRBJ2-2; D perhaps matches TRBD1 (5 bases). CDR3 length: 15 amino acids. In germline, CDR1 is SEHNR, CDR2 FQNEAQ (reference sequence). Between the trimmed V and J ends, which lost 5 bases and 3 bases, there was a span of 13 bases. The complete variable domain, with remaining parts taken from reference TRBV7-9 and TRBJ2-2, reads DTGVSQNPRHKITKRGQNVTFRCDPISEHNRLYWYRQTLGQGPEFLTYFQNEAQLEKSRLLSDRFSAERPKGSFSTLEIQRTEQGDSAMYLCASSTQTAYTGELFFGEGSRLTVL.